Listed below are T cell receptor beta chains from one sample, sequenced in a study of blood T cells in healthy people across ages. TCRdb analysed the 5' RACE reads with MiXCR anew, one entry per CDR3 protein. The sample has almost 1 million distinct CDR3 sequences, about 51% seen once. The material sequenced was blood. The receptors shown here come from a woman aged 55-70 years in good health. CDR3s include the opening cysteine and the closing phenylalanine or tryptophan. D genes are given only for firm matches. The size of a clone is reported for some rows only, either as once, few or many, or as a class for expanded clones.

TRBV20-1,TRBD1,-,TRBJ1-1,TGCAGTGCTCGACAGGGTCGGATGAACACTGAAGCTTTCTTT,CSARQGRMNTEAFF
TRBV14,-,once,TRBJ1-2,TGTGCCAGCAGCCGACACAAGGAAGTTAACTATGGCTACACCTTC,CASSRHKEVNYGYTF
TRBV7-9,-,-,TRBJ1-4,TGTGCCAGCAGCTTAGGCGATGAAAAACTGTTTTTT,CASSLGDEKLFF
TRBV6-2/TRBV6-3,TRBD2,-,TRBJ2-7,TGTGCCAGCAGGCCGCACTCGGGGGGATACGAGCAGTACTTC,CASRPHSGGYEQYF
TRBV4-2,TRBD2,-,TRBJ2-3,TGTGCCAGCAGCCAAGCTTTAGCGGGGGCGACAGATACGCAGTATTTT,CASSQALAGATDTQYF
TRBV29-1,-,-,TRBJ2-5,TGCAGCGTCCTGACGGAACAAGAGACCCAGTACTTC,CSVLTEQETQYF
TRBV4-1,TRBD2,few,TRBJ2-3,TGCGCCAGCAGCCAAGAAAGGGGACCTAGCGGCCCCAGCACAGATACGCAGTATTTT,CASSQERGPSGPSTDTQYF
TRBV2,TRBD1,few,TRBJ2-5,TGTGCCAGCACCGGGGGGACAGGGGGAGAGACCCAGTACTTC,CASTGGTGGETQYF
TRBV4-1,-,-,TRBJ1-4,TGCGCCAGCAGCCAAGTACTATCTAATGAAAAACTGTTTTTT,CASSQVLSNEKLFF
TRBV28,TRBD1,-,TRBJ2-7,TGTGCCAGCAGGCTTCGACAGGGGATCTACGAGCAGTACTTC,CASRLRQGIYEQYF
TRBV20-1,-,-,TRBJ2-7,TGCAGTGCCCATACAGGCTACGAGCAGTACTTC,CSAHTGYEQYF
TRBV12-3/TRBV12-4,TRBD1,-,TRBJ2-4,TGTGCCAACAGCAGGGGGCCCCTCGCCCTAAAGTACTTC,CANSRGPLALKYF
TRBV28,TRBD2,-,TRBJ2-7,TGTGCCAGCAGTTGGCGGGGGTCCGAGCAGTACTTC,CASSWRGSEQYF
TRBV6-4,-,-,TRBJ1-2,TGTGCCAGCAGTGACTCGAGCCAGTCGGTTGGCTACACCTTC,CASSDSSQSVGYTF
TRBV12-5,-,-,TRBJ2-3,TGTGCTAGTGGTTTTCGGGAGACAGATACGCAGTATTTT,CASGFRETDTQYF
TRBV27,-,few,TRBJ2-3,TGTGCCAGCAGTTTGGGCGGGATTGATACGCAGTATTTT,CASSLGGIDTQYF
TRBV20-1,TRBD2,-,TRBJ2-1,TGCAGTGCCAGACGGCTAGCGGATACCTACAATGAGCAGTTCTTC,CSARRLADTYNEQFF
TRBV7-2,-,few,TRBJ2-7,TGTGCCAGCAGCCCCAGTGCTAGCGACACCTACGAGCAGTACTTC,CASSPSASDTYEQYF
TRBV28,-,-,TRBJ2-1,TGTGCCAGCACCGGCTCTCTCGGGCGGGCCTCCTACAATGAGCAGTTCTTC,CASTGSLGRASYNEQFF
TRBV7-9,-,few,TRBJ2-2,TGTGCCAGCAGCCTACTAGTAACCGGGGAGCTGTTTTTT,CASSLLVTGELFF
TRBV6-5,-,-,TRBJ2-5,TGTGCCAGCAGTTACGTTTCAGGAATAATAGAGACCCAGTACTTC,CASSYVSGIIETQYF
TRBV4-2,TRBD1,-,TRBJ2-7,TGTGCCAGCAGCCAAGAATATAGGACAGGGGGATTATACGAGCAGTACTTC,CASSQEYRTGGLYEQYF
TRBV7-2,-,-,TRBJ1-5,TGTGCCAGCAGCTTAGCGGGCAGGGGATTGTTCCAGCCCCAGCATTTT,CASSLAGRGLFQPQHF
TRBV2,-,-,TRBJ1-6,TGTGCCAGCAGTGAAGGGCTCGGTTCACCCCTCCACTTT,CASSEGLGSPLHF
TRBV11-2,TRBD1,once,TRBJ2-1,TGTGCCAGCAGCCCAGGGGGTCGCCTAGCCAATGAGCAGTTCTTC,CASSPGGRLANEQFF
TRBV29-1,TRBD2,-,TRBJ2-1,TGCAGCGTCAGAAATGTGGCTAGCGGGAGCGGTGAGCAGTTCTTC,CSVRNVASGSGEQFF
TRBV15,-,-,TRBJ2-7,TGTGCCACCAGCAGAGGCAGGGCCTCCTACGAGCAGTACTTC,CATSRGRASYEQYF
TRBV2,-,-,TRBJ2-5,TGTGCCGGAAAAACGGAAGAGACCCAGTACTTC,CAGKTEETQYF
TRBV5-5,-,few,TRBJ2-1,TGTGCCAGCAGCTTAACCTCAGGGGCGGGAGAAGGGGAGCAGTTCTTC,CASSLTSGAGEGEQFF
TRBV7-9,-,-,TRBJ2-7,TGTGCCAGCAGCCCCGGGGCCGTCCCTCCCTACGAGCAGTACTTC,CASSPGAVPPYEQYF
TRBV6-6,-,few,TRBJ1-5,TGTGCCAGCAGCCTTAGGAATTGGCCCCAGCATTTT,CASSLRNWPQHF
TRBV5-1,-,few,TRBJ2-3,TGCGCCAGCAGCTTGAGCGACAGGAGCACAGATACGCAGTATTTT,CASSLSDRSTDTQYF
TRBV29-1,-,-,TRBJ1-2,TGCGGCGTTGAGATTTGGGACACAAGCTACACCTTC,CGVEIWDTSYTF
TRBV2,TRBD1,-,TRBJ1-2,TGTGCCAGCAATAGGGACAGCTATGGCTACACCTTC,CASNRDSYGYTF
TRBV6-2/TRBV6-3,-,-,TRBJ1-1,TGTGCCAGCAGCCCGCCTTGGGACACTGAAGCTTTCTTT,CASSPPWDTEAFF